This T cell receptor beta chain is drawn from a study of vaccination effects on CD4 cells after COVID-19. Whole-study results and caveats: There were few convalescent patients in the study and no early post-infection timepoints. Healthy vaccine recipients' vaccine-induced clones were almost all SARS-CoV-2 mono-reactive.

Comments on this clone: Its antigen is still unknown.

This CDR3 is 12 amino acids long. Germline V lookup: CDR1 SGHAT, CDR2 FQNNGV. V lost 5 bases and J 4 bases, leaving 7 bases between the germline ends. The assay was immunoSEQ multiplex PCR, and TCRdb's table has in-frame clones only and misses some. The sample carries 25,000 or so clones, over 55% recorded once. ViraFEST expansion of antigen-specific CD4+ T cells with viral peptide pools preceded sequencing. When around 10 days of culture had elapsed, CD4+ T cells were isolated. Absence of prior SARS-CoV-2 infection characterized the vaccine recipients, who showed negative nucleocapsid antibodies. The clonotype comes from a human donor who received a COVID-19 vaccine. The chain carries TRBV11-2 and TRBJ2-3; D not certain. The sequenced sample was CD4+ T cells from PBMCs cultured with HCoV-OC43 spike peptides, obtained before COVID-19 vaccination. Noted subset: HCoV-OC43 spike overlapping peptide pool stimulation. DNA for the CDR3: TGTGCCAGCAGCCCCTCTTCAGATACGCAGTATTTT. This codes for CASSPSSDTQYF. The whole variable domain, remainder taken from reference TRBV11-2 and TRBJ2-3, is EAGVAQSPRYKIIEKRQSVAFWCNPISGHATLYWYQQILGQGPKLLIQFQNNGVVDDSQLPKDRFSAERLKGVDSTLKIQPAKLEDSAVYLCASSPSSDTQYFGPGTRLTVL.